The table lists the clone carrying this TCR beta chain with a count of one. The data were taken from a study of OX40 agonist ivuxolimab in advanced cancers. Study details: Averaging 60 years in age, with a range of 23 to 79, the cohort was 80% to 90% male. Previous treatment with anti-PD-1, anti-PD-L1 or anti-CTLA-4 therapy was allowed; about 37% had received some.

The germline V gene has CDR1 KGHSH and CDR2 LQKENI. V lost 2 bases and J 2 bases, leaving 10 bases between the germline ends. The CDR3 is made up of 15 amino acids. Sequencing was performed with immunoSEQ multiplex PCR; in TCRdb, only in-frame clones are kept and a portion is missing. The sample has approximately 88,000 clones, over 75% seen once; the top ten hold roughly 0.3%. Samples of blood were obtained at baseline, on cycle 4 day 1, and on cycle 7 day 1. The rearrangement uses TRBV18 and TRBJ2-1, with D possibly matching TRBD1 (6 bases). The sequenced sample was CD4+ or CD8+ T cells sorted from blood, obtained in a trial of the OX40 agonist ivuxolimab. This receptor was taken from an adult with an advanced solid tumor such as melanoma, head and neck, liver or kidney cancer. CDR3 in DNA: TGTGCCAGCTCACCAGGTAGGGACACCTACAATGAGCAGTTCTTC. Its protein is CASSPGRDTYNEQFF.